Presented here are 17 T cell receptor beta chains from one specimen sequenced in a study of control samples from healthy donors and cancer patients (TCRdb year 2020). Receptor libraries were prepared by the immunoSEQ multiplex PCR assay. TCRdb retrieved this table from immuneACCESS and kept in-frame rearrangements only. Not all clones are present; in checked studies, unresolved V genes account for under half, and no reason is known for the remainder. The sample yields over 90,000 clones; about 92% were counted once. The ten largest make up about 2.5% of the sample. Sequencing was carried out using blood. These receptors were taken from a young woman in good health.

This clone appeared once. The chain joins TRBV24-1 to TRBJ2-6; D unresolved. V was shortened by 3 bases and J by 3 bases, with 2 bases between the two germline ends. This CDR3 comprises 13 residues. CDR1 is KGHDR, CDR2 SFDVKD, per germline. As DNA, the CDR3 is TGTGCCACCAGTGATGGTGGGGCCAACGTCCTGACTTTC. Its translation is CATSDGGANVLTF.

V gene TRBV9 combines with J gene TRBJ2-3, with 15 bases lining up with TRBD2. Trimming at V came to 2 bases and at J to 4 bases, leaving 5 bases not matched to a gene. Germline V gives CDR1 SGDLS, CDR2 YYNGEE. This CDR3 is 17 amino acids long. DNA for the CDR3: TGTGCCAGCAGCGTCGGGACTAGCGGGGGGATGGCAGATACGCAGTATTTT. Residues: CASSVGTSGGMADTQYF.

V gene TRBV5-6 combines with J gene TRBJ2-7; D possibly uses TRBD1 or TRBD2 (5 bases each). Germline CDR1 reads SGHDT; CDR2 reads YYEEEE. The CDR3 sequence is 15 residues long. V was clipped by 3 bases and J by 2 bases, with 15 bases between them. CDR3 sequence: CASSWDRGRAYEQYF. DNA of the CDR3: TGTGCCAGCAGCTGGGACCGCGGACGAGCCTACGAGCAGTACTTC.

The gene calls are TRBV5-1 and TRBJ2-1; weak D call: TRBD2 (5 bases). Germline V gene lookup returns CDR1 SGHRS and CDR2 YFSETQ. The CDR3 extends over 12 amino acids. V lost 4 bases and J lost 9, with 11 bases in between. In DNA, the CDR3 is TGCGCCAGCAGCACGATCCGGGGTGAGCAGTTCTTC. Translating it yields CASSTIRGEQFF.

The V and J genes are TRBV27 and TRBJ2-1, with TRBD2 identical over 10 bases. The CDR3 is made up of 16 amino acids. V gave up 4 bases and J gave up 3 bases; unmatched junction bases: 6. CDR1 and CDR2 from the germline V gene are MNHEY and SMNVEV (reference sequence). The CDR3 DNA is TGTGCCAGCAGTTCATATAGCGGGGGGTACTACAATGAGCAGTTCTTC. It encodes CASSSYSGGYYNEQFF.

The chain carries TRBV19 and TRBJ1-5; no firm D call. The germline V gene encodes CDR1 LNHDA and CDR2 SQIVND (reference sequence). V shed 1 base and J shed 3 bases, with 7 bases lying between them. This CDR3 is built from 14 residues. In DNA, the CDR3 is TGTGCCAGTAGTATAGTGGGGATCAATCAGCCCCAGCATTTT. It translates to CASSIVGINQPQHF.

The chain carries TRBV29-1 and TRBJ2-5, with 9 bases identical to TRBD2. V lost 2 bases to trimming and J lost 4 bases; unmatched junction nucleotides: 5. The CDR3 has 14 amino acids. Germline loops: CDR1 SQVTM, CDR2 ANQGSEA. The CDR3 spells CSVERRGGRETQYF. The CDR3 DNA sequence: TGCAGCGTTGAAAGGCGGGGGGGCCGAGAGACCCAGTACTTC.

The CDR3 protein is CSATVGGGNQPQHF. CDR3 bases: TGCAGCGCGACAGTGGGGGGCGGCAATCAGCCCCAGCATTTT. V and J are TRBV29-1 and TRBJ1-5, with a weak D call TRBD1 (6 bases). The CDR3 contains 14 residues. Germline loops: CDR1 SQVTM, CDR2 ANQGSEA. V was clipped by 7 bases and J by 2 bases, with 15 bases between them.

This chain joins TRBV2 and TRBJ2-1; 10 nucleotides agree with TRBD2. J lost 3 bases, V lost 6 bases, and 8 bases had no gene match. The CDR3 length is 16 residues. Germline V CDR1 and CDR2: SNHLY, FYNNEI. The CDR3 DNA sequence: TGTGCCAGCAGAAGTGCCGGGACTAGCGACTACAATGAGCAGTTCTTC. This encodes CASRSAGTSDYNEQFF. Combining the CDR3 with reference TRBV2 and TRBJ2-1 gives the whole variable domain EPEVTQTPSHQVTQMGQEVILRCVPISNHLYFYWYRQILGQKVEFLVSFYNNEISEKSEIFDDQFSVERPDGSNFTLKIRSTKLEDSAMYFCASRSAGTSDYNEQFFGPGTRLTVL.

The chain employs TRBV4-2 and TRBJ1-1; no clear D gene. The V and J ends lost 0 bases and 0 bases respectively, with 14 bases between them. Germline CDR1 and CDR2: LGHNA and YNFKEQ. The CDR3 has 17 amino acids. The CDR3 loop is CASSQDLRGVLNTEAFF. The CDR3 DNA follows: TGTGCCAGCAGCCAAGACCTACGCGGGGTGTTGAACACTGAAGCTTTCTTT.

This clone was recorded once. The gene calls are TRBV18 and TRBJ1-3, with 7 bases fitting TRBD1. After removal of 3 bases from V and 0 bases from J, the junction contained 5 bases not matched to a gene. The CDR3 loop spans 16 amino acids. Germline CDR1 is KGHSH and CDR2 is LQKENI. CDR3 bases: TGTGCCAGCTCACCGACAGGGCCTATCTCTGGAAACACCATATATTTT. It is translated as CASSPTGPISGNTIYF.

This clone was observed once. This chain joins TRBV4-3 and TRBJ2-3, with D perhaps TRBD1 or TRBD2 (5 bases each). The length of the CDR3 is 16 residues. Germline assignment: CDR1 LGHNA and CDR2 YSLEER. Trimming removed 1 base at V and 1 base at J, with 12 bases between. CDR3 sequence: CASSQGPRDGTDTQYF. The CDR3 DNA sequence: TGCGCCAGCAGCCAAGGTCCCCGGGACGGCACAGATACGCAGTATTTT.

The chain couples TRBV6-2 or TRBV6-3 to TRBJ1-1, with 9 bases lining up with TRBD1. This CDR3 has 17 residues. The V segment lost 6 bases and the J segment 1 base; nucleotides outside the gene matches: 12. Germline V gene lookup returns CDR1 MNHEY and CDR2 SVGEGT. CDR3 sequence reads: CASSPGPQGAWNTEAFF. As DNA, the CDR3 is TGTGCCAGCAGCCCCGGGCCACAGGGGGCATGGAACACTGAAGCTTTCTTT.

The count of this clone is one. The J gene is TRBJ1-5, the V gene TRBV28; 8 positions match TRBD1. CDR1 and CDR2 (germline): MDHEN, SYDVKM. The CDR3 extends over 16 amino acids. The junction had 5 bases not matched to a gene; V was cut back by 2 bases and J by 2 bases. The CDR3 region has the DNA TGTGCCAGCAGTTTACGACAGGGGCCAGGCAATCAGCCCCAGCATTTT. Translated: CASSLRQGPGNQPQHF.

The J gene is TRBJ2-2, the V gene TRBV19; D is ambiguous. Germline CDR1 and CDR2: LNHDA and SQIVND (reference sequence). Trimming cost V 9 bases and J 0 bases, with 8 bases left between them. The CDR3 totals 13 residues. The CDR3 loop is CASRMTNTGELFF. In DNA, the CDR3 is TGTGCCAGCAGGATGACGAACACCGGGGAGCTGTTTTTT.

The chain links TRBV9 to TRBJ1-1, with D hard to call. In germline, CDR1 is SGDLS, CDR2 YYNGEE. This CDR3 spans 14 amino acids. V lost 2 bases to trimming and J lost 5 bases, with 13 bases between them. CDR3 bases: TGTGCCAGCAGCGTTGACTCGGCCGGGACTGAAGCTTTCTTT. Residues: CASSVDSAGTEAFF.

This sequence joins TRBV14 and TRBJ2-2; D may be TRBD1 (6 bases). Germline CDR1 is SGHDN and CDR2 is FVKESK. The CDR3 has 13 residues. The V gene lost 8 bases and the J gene lost 5 bases, with 12 bases spanning the gap. Written as DNA, the CDR3 is TGTGCCAGCCGACAGGTTAGGACCGGGGAGCTGTTTTTT. Its translation is CASRQVRTGELFF.